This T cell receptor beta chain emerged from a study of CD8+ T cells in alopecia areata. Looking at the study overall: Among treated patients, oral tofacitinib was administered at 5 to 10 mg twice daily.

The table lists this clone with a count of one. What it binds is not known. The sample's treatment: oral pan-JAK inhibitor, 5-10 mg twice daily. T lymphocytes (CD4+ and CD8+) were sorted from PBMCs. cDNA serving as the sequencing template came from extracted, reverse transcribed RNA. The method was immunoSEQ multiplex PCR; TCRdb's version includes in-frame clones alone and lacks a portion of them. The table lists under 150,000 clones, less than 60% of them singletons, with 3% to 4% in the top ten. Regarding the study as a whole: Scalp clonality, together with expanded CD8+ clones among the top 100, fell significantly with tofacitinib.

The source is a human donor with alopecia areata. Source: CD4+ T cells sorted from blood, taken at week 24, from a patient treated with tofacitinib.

This chain's CDR3 is CAISVGLETQYF. For the CDR3, the DNA is TGTGCCATCAGTGTAGGGTTGGAGACCCAGTACTTC. The rearrangement joins TRBV10-3 to TRBJ2-5, with D hard to call. Germline CDR1 and CDR2: ENHRY and SYGVKD. With 4 bases removed from V and 5 bases from J, the gap between germline ends came to 8 bases. The CDR3 spans 12 residues.